The clone carrying this TCR beta chain was seen only a few times. Its target is not known. These data come from a study of beta chain features in type 1 diabetes. A single heparinised blood sample, averaging approximately 116 mL, was obtained per donor. Researchers reported sorting CD4+ naive, central memory, regulatory and stem cell-like memory cells via CD45RO/CCR7/CD25/CD127/CD95/CD27. Sorted populations all had greater than 95% purity. cDNA synthesis used the whole RNA isolate, giving expressed TCRB sequences. TCRdb's copy holds only in-frame clones and misses some; the assay was immunoSEQ multiplex PCR. Found here are more than 250,000 clones, about 20% of them singletons; the top ten hold 0.028%. V was cut by 3 bases and J by 3 bases, with 8 bases left in between. CDR1 ENHRY and CDR2 SYGVKD come from the germline V gene. The CDR3 runs 13 residues. General study points: Shortening that was moderate but significant affected the TCRB CDR3s of Type 1 diabetes patients in all four CD4+ subsets.

This TCR was sampled from a woman in her 40s with type 1 diabetes. Material: naive CD4+ T cells from blood. The chain carries TRBV10-3 and TRBJ2-5; D not certain. The CDR3 reads CAISDQHEETQYF. The CDR3, as DNA: TGTGCCATCAGTGACCAACACGAAGAGACCCAGTACTTC.